Sequencing of this T cell receptor beta chain was carried out in a study of T cells in Graves' hyperthyroidism and ophthalmopathy. Diagnostic assessment was based on clinical symptoms, serum thyroxine and TRAb, thyroid ultrasound and orbital computed tomography. Researchers amplified the TCR beta CDR3 regions from RNA transcripts. During a first-round RT-PCR of the TCR CDR3, the HTBI primer set was used. TCRdb re-derived calls from the multiplex PCR reads in MiXCR, one entry per CDR3 protein. The repertoire consists of roughly 500,000 distinct CDR3 sequences, with 40% to 50% occurring once and the leading ten covering approximately 44%. Study-wide points: Within blood appeared most thyroid clonotypes that had expanded above 0.001. Progression to ophthalmopathy was predicted a median of roughly 6.8 months early. Separating ophthalmopathy from stable hyperthyroidism was achieved by a 13 V-J model.

Many counts were recorded for this clonotype. Its antigen is unknown. The receptor comes from an adult woman with Graves' disease, either hyperthyroidism or ophthalmopathy (not recorded which). Specimen: peripheral blood or thyroid tissue (not recorded which).

This CDR3 reads CSARLAIQETQYF. The CDR3 DNA is TGCAGTGCTAGATTAGCAATCCAAGAGACCCAGTACTTC. V and J are TRBV20-1 and TRBJ2-5; D remains ambiguous. V lost 2 bases to trimming and J lost 1 base, with 8 bases between them. The CDR3 sequence is 13 residues long. Germline loops: CDR1 DFQATT, CDR2 SNEGSKA (reference sequence).